This T cell receptor beta chain is drawn from a study of cytomegalovirus exposure and HLA in healthy donors. The primer mix had 60 Vbeta and 13 Jbeta primers. TCRdb's table, derived via immunoSEQ multiplex PCR, lists solely in-frame clones and lacks some. The table records under 110,000 clones, roughly four fifths of them present only once. The trim removed 6 bases at V and 8 bases at J, leaving 11 bases unmatched. Germline V gene sequence: CDR1 KGHSH, CDR2 LQKENI. This CDR3 is 15 amino acids long. This receptor was identified in a man in his sixties in good health and CMV-seronegative. V is TRBV18 and J is TRBJ2-1, with 9 bases matching TRBD1. Sequenced sample: PBMCs. CDR3 amino acids: CASSPYRDRVYEQFF. CDR3 nucleotides: TGTGCCAGCTCGCCATACCGGGACAGGGTTTATGAGCAGTTCTTC.